This T cell receptor beta chain was identified in a study of blood T cell repertoires in COVID-19. For the study at large: COVID-19 samples, acute and convalescent, were from the United States, Italy and Spain. Sources were T cells, B-cell-depleted T cells, or PBMCs; the material itself was cDNA or gDNA.

V lost 5 bases, J lost 5 bases, and 8 bases stayed unmatched. Germline CDR1 reads SGHTA; CDR2 reads FQGNSA. The CDR3 spans 17 residues. This clone was seen once. Original processing methods: Counts of nucleated cells, estimated from reference gene primer amplification, were obtained. Only in-frame clones appear in the TCRdb table, and some are missing; sequencing was by immunoSEQ multiplex PCR. V, J and clone size reflect that table, while D and trimming were determined from the DNA. The profile shows 140,000 to 150,000 clones, over 70% of them singletons. V usage is TRBV7-2 and J usage is TRBJ2-5, with TRBD2 matching over 16 bases. This sequence originates from an older man who had recovered from COVID-19. Material for sequencing was peripheral blood. CDR3 loop: CASSHGTSGRASETQYF. CDR3 DNA sequence: TGTGCCAGCAGCCACGGGACTAGCGGGAGGGCGAGCGAGACCCAGTACTTC.